The sequence of this T cell receptor (beta chain) was determined in a study of persistence of HIV-infected CD4 T cells. Worth noting for this clone: The antigen is unknown.

Cells were stimulated nonspecifically with anti-CD3/anti-CD28 magnetic beads. Responding CD4+ T cells were sorted by upregulation of both CD40 ligand and CD69. These HIV-1-infected adults initiated suppressive ART in chronic infection. The libraries were made with immunoSEQ version 4 in survey mode. Template was genomic DNA at roughly 9.6 ng/uL, with up to about 1 ug used per sample. Libraries were prepared by immunoSEQ multiplex PCR; TCRdb keeps only in-frame clonotypes and omits some of them. The profile covers fewer than 45,000 clones, with roughly nine tenths appearing a single time and 0.4% to 0.5% taken by the ten largest. There are 15 residues in the CDR3. CDR1 and CDR2 (germline): ENHRY, SYGVKD. V shed 8 bases and J 7 bases; nucleotides not matched to a gene: 11.

The receptor was derived from an adult woman with HIV who was CMV-seropositive. The source was CD4+ T cells sorted from PBMCs after roughly 19-hour stimulation, collected from a patient who received antiretroviral therapy. The gene calls are TRBV10-3 and TRBJ2-1; 10 bases agree with TRBD2. In DNA form, the CDR3 reads TGTGCCATCGGAGCGGAGCGGGGGGGCCGTAATGAGCAGTTCTTC. This translates into CAIGAERGGRNEQFF.